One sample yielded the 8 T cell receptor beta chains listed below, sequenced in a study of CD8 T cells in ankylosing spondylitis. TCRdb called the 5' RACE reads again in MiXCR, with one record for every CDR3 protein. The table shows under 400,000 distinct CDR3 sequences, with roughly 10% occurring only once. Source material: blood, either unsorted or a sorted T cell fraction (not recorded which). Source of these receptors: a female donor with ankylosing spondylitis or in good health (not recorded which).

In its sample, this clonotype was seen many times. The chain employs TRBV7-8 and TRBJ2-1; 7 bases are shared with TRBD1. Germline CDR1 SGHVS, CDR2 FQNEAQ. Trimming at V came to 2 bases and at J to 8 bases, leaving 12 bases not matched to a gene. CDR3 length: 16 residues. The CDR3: CASSLRGGLGYDEQFF. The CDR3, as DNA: TGTGCCAGCAGCTTACGAGGGGGCTTGGGGTACGATGAGCAGTTCTTC. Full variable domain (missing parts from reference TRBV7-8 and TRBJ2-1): GAGVSQSPRYKVAKRGQDVALRCDPISGHVSLFWYQQALGQGPEFLTYFQNEAQLDKSGLPSDRFFAERPEGSVSTLKIQRTQQEDSAVYLCASSLRGGLGYDEQFFGPGTRLTVL.

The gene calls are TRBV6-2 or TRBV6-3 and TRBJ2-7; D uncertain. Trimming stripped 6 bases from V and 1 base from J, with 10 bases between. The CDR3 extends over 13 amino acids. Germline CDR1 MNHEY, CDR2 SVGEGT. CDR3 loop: CASSDPGSYEQYF. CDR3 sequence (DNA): TGTGCCAGCAGCGACCCGGGTTCCTACGAGCAGTACTTC.

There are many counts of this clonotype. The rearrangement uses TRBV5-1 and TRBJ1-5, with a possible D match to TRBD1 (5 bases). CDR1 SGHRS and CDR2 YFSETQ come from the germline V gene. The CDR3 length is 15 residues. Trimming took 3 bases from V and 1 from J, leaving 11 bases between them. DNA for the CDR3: TGCGCCAGCAGCTCCAGCGCAGGGAGCAATCAGCCCCAGCATTTT. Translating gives CASSSSAGSNQPQHF.

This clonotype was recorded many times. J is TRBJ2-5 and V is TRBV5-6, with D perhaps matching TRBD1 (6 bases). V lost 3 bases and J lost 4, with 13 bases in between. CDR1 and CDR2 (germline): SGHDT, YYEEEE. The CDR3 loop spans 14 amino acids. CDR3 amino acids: CASSSRGGSETQYF. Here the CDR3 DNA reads TGTGCCAGCAGCTCCAGAGGGGGTTCAGAGACCCAGTACTTC.

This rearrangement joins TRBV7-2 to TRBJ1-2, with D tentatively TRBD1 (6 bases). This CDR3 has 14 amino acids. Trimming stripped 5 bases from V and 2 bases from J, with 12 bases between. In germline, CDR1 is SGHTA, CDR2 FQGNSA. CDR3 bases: TGTGCCAGCAGCCGTCCGGGACAAAACTATGGCTACACCTTC. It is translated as CASSRPGQNYGYTF.

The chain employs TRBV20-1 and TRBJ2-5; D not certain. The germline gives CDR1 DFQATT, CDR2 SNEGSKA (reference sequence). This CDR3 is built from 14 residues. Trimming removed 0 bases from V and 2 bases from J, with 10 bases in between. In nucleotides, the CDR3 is TGCAGTGCTAGAGATAGTGCCCGGCAAGAGACCCAGTACTTC. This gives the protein CSARDSARQETQYF.

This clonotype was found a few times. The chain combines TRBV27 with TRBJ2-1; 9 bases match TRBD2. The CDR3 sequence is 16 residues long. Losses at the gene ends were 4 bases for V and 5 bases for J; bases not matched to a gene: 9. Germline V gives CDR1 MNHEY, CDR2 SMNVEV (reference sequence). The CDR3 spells CASSWTSSGTDNEQFF. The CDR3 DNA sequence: TGTGCCAGCAGTTGGACTTCTAGCGGGACCGACAATGAGCAGTTCTTC.

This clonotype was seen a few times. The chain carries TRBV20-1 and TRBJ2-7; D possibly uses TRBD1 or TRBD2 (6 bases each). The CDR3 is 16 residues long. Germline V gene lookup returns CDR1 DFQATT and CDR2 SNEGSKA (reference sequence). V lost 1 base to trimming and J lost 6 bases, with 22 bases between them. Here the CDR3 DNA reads TGCAGTGCTAGAGTAATAGCGGCAGGGGTAATCGGCGAGCAGTACTTC. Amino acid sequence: CSARVIAAGVIGEQYF.